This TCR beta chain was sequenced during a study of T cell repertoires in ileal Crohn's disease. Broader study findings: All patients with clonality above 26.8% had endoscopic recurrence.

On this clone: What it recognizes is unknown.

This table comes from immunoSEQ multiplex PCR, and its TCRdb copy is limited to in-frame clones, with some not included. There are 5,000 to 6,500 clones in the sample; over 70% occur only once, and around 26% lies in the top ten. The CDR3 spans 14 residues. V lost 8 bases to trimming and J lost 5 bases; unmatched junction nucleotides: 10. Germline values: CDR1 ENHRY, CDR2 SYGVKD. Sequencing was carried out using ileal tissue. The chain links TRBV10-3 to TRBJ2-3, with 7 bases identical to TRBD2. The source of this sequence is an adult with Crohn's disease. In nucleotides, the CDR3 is TGTGCCATCGCTGTGGGCAGGGAGGGAGATACGCAGTATTTT. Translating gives CAIAVGREGDTQYF.